The rows below give T cell receptor beta chains drawn from one sample of a study of blood T cell repertoires in COVID-19. Repertoires were generated with immunoSEQ multiplex PCR, while TCRdb's copy carries only in-frame clones and drops some. Of fewer than 500,000 clones in the sample, approximately 87% were seen once. Sequenced input: PBMCs or T cells enriched from blood (not recorded which). The receptors originated from a man aged 25 to 40 who had recovered from COVID-19. Each CDR3 is given with its conserved first and last residue. Fields, in order: J gene, clone size, D gene, V gene, CDR3 protein, CDR3 DNA. A D gene is named only where the DNA matches it firmly. A clone size is listed for some rows: how often the clone was seen (once, few, many), or a class if it is expanded.

TRBJ1-1	.	.	TRBV19	CASSIQKNTEAFF	TGTGCCAGTAGTATACAGAAGAACACTGAAGCTTTCTTT
TRBJ1-2	.	.	TRBV27	CASSFGPGSYGYTF	TGTGCCAGCAGTTTCGGGCCCGGGAGCTATGGCTACACCTTC
TRBJ1-2	.	.	TRBV5-4	CASSLDGLYGYTF	TGTGCCAGCAGCCTTGACGGACTCTATGGCTACACCTTC
TRBJ1-1	.	.	TRBV9	CASSDLLGAGTEAFF	TGTGCCAGCAGTGACCTGTTGGGGGCTGGCACTGAAGCTTTCTTT
TRBJ2-2	.	TRBD1	TRBV5-1	CASSEGGQGTGELFF	TGCGCCAGCAGCGAAGGGGGACAGGGGACCGGGGAGCTGTTTTTT
TRBJ2-7	.	.	TRBV5-1	CASRREYEQYF	TGCGCCAGCAGGCGAGAGTACGAGCAGTACTTC
TRBJ1-3	once	TRBD1	TRBV5-1	CASSPGTAGNTIYF	TGCGCCAGCAGCCCTGGGACAGCAGGAAACACCATATATTTT
TRBJ2-3	.	.	TRBV14	CASSQVVGGGVTDTQYF	TGTGCCAGCAGCCAAGTAGTTGGCGGGGGCGTCACAGATACGCAGTATTTT
TRBJ2-2	.	.	TRBV19	CASSPYTDTGELFF	TGTGCCAGTAGTCCCTACACAGACACCGGGGAGCTGTTTTTT
TRBJ1-1	.	.	TRBV12-3/TRBV12-4	CASSLQVSTEAFF	TGTGCCAGCAGTTTACAGGTTTCCACTGAAGCTTTCTTT
TRBJ2-1	.	TRBD2	TRBV19	CASSMVSWTSGASSYNEQFF	TGTGCCAGTAGTATGGTTTCGTGGACTAGCGGGGCGAGCTCCTACAATGAGCAGTTCTTC
TRBJ1-1	.	TRBD1	TRBV10-3	CAISTTGDTEAFF	TGTGCCATCAGTACAACAGGGGACACTGAAGCTTTCTTT
TRBJ2-7	.	.	TRBV19	CASSTEETASRRYF	TGTGCCAGTAGCACGGAAGAGACGGCCTCTAGGAGGTACTTC
TRBJ1-4	.	TRBD1	TRBV30	CAWSVGGGSEKLFF	TGTGCCTGGAGTGTAGGAGGGGGCAGCGAAAAACTGTTTTTT
TRBJ1-5	.	TRBD1	TRBV29-1	CSSRGVRSNQPQHF	TGCAGCTCCAGGGGGGTACGGAGCAATCAGCCCCAGCATTTT
TRBJ1-2	.	.	TRBV30	CAWSVGQTSYGYTF	TGTGCCTGGAGTGTTGGGCAGACCTCCTATGGCTACACCTTC
TRBJ2-7	.	.	TRBV19	CASSPQESYEQYF	TGTGCCAGTAGTCCACAGGAGTCCTACGAGCAGTACTTC
TRBJ1-1	.	TRBD1	TRBV19	CASSTRQGNTEAFF	TGTGCCAGTAGTACCCGACAGGGAAACACTGAAGCTTTCTTT
TRBJ2-1	.	TRBD2	TRBV19	CASRGLAGPGEQFF	TGTGCCAGCAGGGGACTAGCGGGGCCGGGGGAGCAGTTCTTC
TRBJ2-7	.	TRBD2	TRBV6-2/TRBV6-3	CASSSTSGGRYEQYF	TGTGCCAGCAGTTCGACTAGCGGGGGCCGCTACGAGCAGTACTTC
TRBJ2-7	few	TRBD1	TRBV10-3	CATGDRGAYEQYF	TGTGCCACTGGTGACAGGGGGGCGTACGAGCAGTACTTC
TRBJ2-1	.	.	TRBV3-1/TRBV3-2	CASSQDLTATSYNEQFF	TGTGCCAGCAGCCAAGATCTGACAGCTACGTCCTACAATGAGCAGTTCTTC
TRBJ2-1	.	TRBD2	TRBV5-5	CASSPGTSGHNEQFF	TGTGCCAGCAGTCCCGGGACTAGCGGGCACAATGAGCAGTTCTTC
TRBJ2-1	.	TRBD1	TRBV5-1	CASSIGTAWGQFF	TGCGCCAGCAGCATCGGGACAGCGTGGGGGCAGTTCTTC
TRBJ2-1	once	TRBD2	TRBV11-2	CASSGLAGSYNEQFF	TGTGCCAGCAGCGGACTAGCGGGGTCCTACAATGAGCAGTTCTTC
TRBJ2-5	once	.	TRBV10-3	CAISENLVAPKRRETQYF	TGTGCCATCAGTGAAAATTTGGTAGCCCCTAAAAGGCGGGAGACCCAGTACTTC
TRBJ2-3	.	.	TRBV30	CAWSLTDTQYF	TGTGCCTGGAGTCTCACAGATACGCAGTATTTT
TRBJ2-7	.	TRBD1	TRBV30	CAWSVGGNSEQYF	TGTGCCTGGAGTGTAGGGGGCAACAGCGAGCAGTACTTC
TRBJ1-5	.	TRBD1	TRBV28	CASRAGTGNQPQHF	TGTGCCAGCAGGGCCGGGACAGGGAATCAGCCCCAGCATTTT
TRBJ2-1	.	.	TRBV2	CASPPGEQFF	TGTGCCAGTCCCCCCGGTGAGCAGTTCTTC
TRBJ2-5	.	.	TRBV2	CASSGEGGTQYF	TGTGCCAGCAGTGGGGAGGGGGGGACCCAGTACTTC
TRBJ2-2	.	.	TRBV19	CASSLGGRFSGELFF	TGTGCCAGTAGTTTGGGGGGGCGGTTCAGCGGGGAGCTGTTTTTT
TRBJ2-7	.	TRBD1	TRBV6-6	CAIGIGTGGIEQYF	TGTGCCATCGGGATAGGGACAGGGGGAATCGAGCAGTACTTC
TRBJ1-6	.	.	TRBV9	CASSVAPLGLTGGYNSPLHF	TGTGCCAGCAGCGTAGCGCCCTTGGGACTCACTGGGGGTTATAATTCACCCCTCCACTTT
TRBJ1-2	.	TRBD1	TRBV19	CASSVGQKANYGYTF	TGTGCCAGTAGTGTGGGACAGAAAGCTAACTATGGCTACACCTTC
TRBJ1-5	.	.	TRBV30	CAWSVGTASGPQHF	TGTGCCTGGAGTGTAGGTACAGCCTCAGGGCCCCAGCATTTT
TRBJ1-5	.	.	TRBV12-3/TRBV12-4	CASSPAGNQPQHF	TGTGCCAGCAGTCCAGCGGGCAATCAGCCCCAGCATTTT
TRBJ1-1	.	.	TRBV27	CASSPPGAPLAFF	TGTGCCAGCAGTCCTCCGGGAGCCCCCTTAGCTTTCTTT
TRBJ1-1	.	.	TRBV5-5	CASSTPGGTLSAFF	TGTGCCAGCAGCACGCCCGGGGGGACGTTATCAGCTTTCTTT
TRBJ1-5	.	.	TRBV30	CAWSRADSNQPQHF	TGTGCCTGGAGTCGTGCAGATAGCAATCAGCCCCAGCATTTT
TRBJ1-5	.	TRBD1	TRBV18	CASSRTGQGNQPQHF	TGTGCCAGCTCACGAACGGGACAGGGGAATCAGCCCCAGCATTTT
TRBJ1-2	.	.	TRBV7-9	CASSLGSGYNGYTF	TGTGCCAGCAGCTTAGGGTCAGGGTACAATGGCTACACCTTC
TRBJ1-6	few	.	TRBV6-2/TRBV6-3	CASSSAREHSPLHF	TGTGCCAGCAGTTCGGCCAGGGAACATTCACCCCTCCACTTT
TRBJ1-4	.	.	TRBV27	CASSFGVAEKLFF	TGTGCCAGCAGTTTTGGTGTGGCCGAAAAACTGTTTTTT
TRBJ1-2	.	.	TRBV6-5	CASRNLYGYTF	TGTGCCAGCAGAAACCTATATGGCTACACCTTC
TRBJ1-2	.	.	TRBV25-1	CASSEHTGRRGRYYGYTF	TGTGCCAGCAGTGAGCACACAGGTCGGAGGGGACGGTACTATGGCTACACCTTC
TRBJ1-1	.	TRBD1	TRBV23-1	CASSHVDRGIVNTEAFF	TGCGCCAGCAGTCATGTAGACAGGGGGATAGTAAACACTGAAGCTTTCTTT
TRBJ2-2	.	.	TRBV4-1	CASSPRDKNTGELFF	TGCGCCAGCAGCCCTAGGGACAAGAACACCGGGGAGCTGTTTTTT
TRBJ2-7	.	.	TRBV6-5	CASTPAGGGYEQYF	TGTGCCAGCACCCCCGCCGGCGGAGGCTACGAGCAGTACTTC
TRBJ2-1	few	TRBD2	TRBV12-5	CASGLNARGLVVRNEQFF	TGTGCTAGTGGTTTGAACGCACGGGGACTAGTTGTTAGGAATGAGCAGTTCTTC
TRBJ1-2	.	.	TRBV18	CASSPPNDGINGYTF	TGTGCCAGCTCACCCCCTAACGACGGGATTAATGGCTACACCTTC